This T cell receptor beta chain is from a study of blood T cell repertoires in COVID-19. Study details: T cells, B-cell-depleted T cells, or PBMCs supplied cDNA or gDNA.

Original processing methods: By means of reference gene primer amplification, nucleated cell counts were estimated. Clones were sequenced by immunoSEQ multiplex PCR, and TCRdb holds only the in-frame ones, with some missing. From that table come the V and J calls and clone size; the DNA was used to work out D and trimming. The table has 250,000 to 300,000 clones, 85% to 90% seen once. The CDR3 consists of 14 residues. Germline CDR1 is SGHRS and CDR2 is YFSETQ. V lost 5 bases, J lost 2 bases, and 14 bases lay in between. Material: peripheral blood. The sequence was collected from a man younger than 35 with active or convalescent COVID-19. The V gene is TRBV5-1, the J gene TRBJ2-7; maybe TRBD2 (5 bases). The CDR3 spells CASRPDGNPYEQYF. The CDR3 nucleotides read TGCGCCAGCAGACCGGACGGGAATCCCTACGAGCAGTACTTC.